The T cell receptor (beta chain) described here comes from a study of immune evolution from preneoplasia to lung adenocarcinoma. Regarding the study as a whole: Later-stage lesions appeared to have more T cells, more diversity, less clonality.

Nucleic acids came from premalignant or tumor cells enriched by macro-dissection. V was clipped by 3 bases and J by 0 bases; unmatched bases: 4. Germline values: CDR1 SGDLS, CDR2 YYNGEE. CDR3 length equals 15 residues. The method was immunoSEQ multiplex PCR; TCRdb's version includes in-frame clones alone and lacks a portion of them. The repertoire holds fewer than 8,000 clones, with about 80% as singletons. Concerning this clone: Antigen: not known.

Source material: FFPE minimally invasive lung adenocarcinoma tissue. This clonotype was sampled from a person aged 65 to 79 with lung adenocarcinoma. V is TRBV9 and J is TRBJ1-2; 8 positions agree with TRBD1. The CDR3 DNA reads TGTGCCAGCAGCGGACGACAGGGGACTAACTATGGCTACACCTTC. This encodes CASSGRQGTNYGYTF.